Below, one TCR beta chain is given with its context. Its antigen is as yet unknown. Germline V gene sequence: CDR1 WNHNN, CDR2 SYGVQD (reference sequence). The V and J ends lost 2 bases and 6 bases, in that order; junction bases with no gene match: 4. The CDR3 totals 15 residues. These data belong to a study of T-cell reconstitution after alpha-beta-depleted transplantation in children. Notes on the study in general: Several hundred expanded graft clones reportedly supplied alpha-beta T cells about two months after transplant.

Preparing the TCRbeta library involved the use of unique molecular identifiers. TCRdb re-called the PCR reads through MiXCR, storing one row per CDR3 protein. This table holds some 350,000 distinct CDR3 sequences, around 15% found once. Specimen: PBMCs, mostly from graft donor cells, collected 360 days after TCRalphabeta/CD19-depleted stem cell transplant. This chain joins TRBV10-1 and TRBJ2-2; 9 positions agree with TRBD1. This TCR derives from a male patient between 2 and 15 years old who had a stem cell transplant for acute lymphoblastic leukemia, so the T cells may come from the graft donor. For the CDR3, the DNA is TGCGCCAGCAGTGAGGGCCACAGGGGGCCCGGGGAGCTGTTTTTT. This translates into CASSEGHRGPGELFF.